The 32 T cell receptor beta chains below come from one sample, sequenced in a study of shared clonotypes between healthy human individuals. Clones were read by immunoSEQ multiplex PCR, and TCRdb kept only the in-frame ones, dropping some. The profile covers some 2.4 million clones, with more than 85% appearing a single time and around 0.37% taken by the ten largest. Sequenced material: naive CD4+ T cells from PBMCs. As to subset: CD45RA+ positively selected. The receptors come from a man younger than 35 in good health. Some clones in this sample may be carry-over from other donors' samples.

The chain couples TRBV5-1 to TRBJ2-3; 10 bases agree with TRBD2. The ends lost 1 base at V and 5 bases at J; junction bases unmatched: 13. CDR1 and CDR2 from the germline V gene are SGHRS and YFSETQ. The CDR3 length is 18 residues. CDR3 sequence reads: CASSLPTSGWGGGDTQYF. In DNA form, the CDR3 reads TGCGCCAGCAGCTTGCCGACTAGCGGGTGGGGAGGGGGAGATACGCAGTATTTT.

A remark on this clone: Other DNA sequences in the sample encode the same CDR3. The rearrangement uses TRBV7-3 and TRBJ2-5; the D call may be TRBD1 or TRBD2 (5 bases each). The length of the CDR3 is 14 residues. V shed 0 bases and J shed 5 bases, with 10 bases lying between them. Germline CDR1 and CDR2: SGHTA and FQGTGA. CDR3 in DNA: TGTGCCAGCAGCTTAACAGCCAGGGAGGAGACCCAGTACTTC. Translating gives CASSLTAREETQYF.

Concerning this clone: The sample carries other DNA sequences with the same CDR3. This chain connects TRBV9 to TRBJ2-1; 9 bases are a match to TRBD2. The germline V gene encodes CDR1 SGDLS and CDR2 YYNGEE. The CDR3 runs to 15 residues. V trimming: 2 bases; J trimming: 1 base; junction bases outside the gene matches: 1. CDR3 region: CASSVLAGSYNEQFF. The CDR3 DNA sequence: TGTGCCAGCAGCGTTCTAGCGGGGTCCTACAATGAGCAGTTCTTC. The complete variable domain, with remaining parts taken from reference TRBV9 and TRBJ2-1, reads DSGVTQTPKHLITATGQRVTLRCSPRSGDLSVYWYQQSLDQGLQFLIQYYNGEERAKGNILERFSAQQFPDLHSELNLSSLELGDSALYFCASSVLAGSYNEQFFGPGTRLTVL.

The genes are TRBV28 and TRBJ2-7; a weak D match, TRBD2 (5 bases). The germline V gene has CDR1 MDHEN and CDR2 SYDVKM. V was clipped by 4 bases and J by 0 bases, with 16 bases between them. The CDR3 runs to 16 residues. CDR3 amino acids: CASSSLGSESSYEQYF. For the CDR3, the DNA is TGTGCCAGCAGTTCCCTGGGTAGCGAAAGCTCCTACGAGCAGTACTTC. Complete variable domain (other parts from reference TRBV28 and TRBJ2-7): DVKVTQSSRYLVKRTGEKVFLECVQDMDHENMFWYRQDPGLGLRLIYFSYDVKMKEKGDIPEGYSVSREKKERFSLILESASTNQTSMYLCASSSLGSESSYEQYFGPGTRLTVT.

This clone occurred many times. The chain is built from TRBV6-6 and TRBJ2-7; the match to TRBD2 covers 7 bases. The CDR3 has 14 amino acids. The J segment lost 3 bases and the V segment lost 2 bases, leaving 4 bases of the junction unmatched. Germline CDR1 MNHNY, CDR2 SVGAGI (reference sequence). CDR3 nucleotide sequence: TGTGCCAGCAGTTACGAGCGGGGAGGCTACGAGCAGTACTTC. Its protein product is CASSYERGGYEQYF.

To note about this clone: This same CDR3 is encoded by further DNA sequences in the sample. The chain combines TRBV28 with TRBJ1-2, with D tentatively TRBD1 (5 bases). This CDR3 spans 13 amino acids. V lost 6 bases and J lost 2, with 10 bases in between. Germline V gene data show CDR1 as MDHEN and CDR2 as SYDVKM. The CDR3 DNA reads TGTGCCAGCAGCCAGGGACGCAACTATGGCTACACCTTC. Protein product: CASSQGRNYGYTF.

This chain connects TRBV5-5 to TRBJ1-1, with D hard to call. Trimming took 1 base from V and 4 from J, leaving 14 bases between them. Germline V gene lookup returns CDR1 SGHKS and CDR2 YYEKEE (reference sequence). This CDR3 has 15 residues. CDR3 loop: CASSLFPKYFTEAFF. The DNA for the CDR3 is TGTGCCAGCAGCTTGTTTCCGAAGTATTTCACTGAAGCTTTCTTT.

This chain uses TRBV7-9 with TRBJ2-2; unclear D gene. CDR1 SEHNR and CDR2 FQNEAQ come from the germline V gene (reference sequence). V lost 4 bases to trimming and J lost 0 bases, with 9 bases between them. This CDR3 contains 15 residues. The CDR3 spells CASSSGYTNTGELFF. CDR3 in DNA: TGTGCCAGCAGCTCCGGCTATACGAACACCGGGGAGCTGTTTTTT. The variable domain in full, completed from reference TRBV7-9 and TRBJ2-2, reads DTGVSQNPRHKITKRGQNVTFRCDPISEHNRLYWYRQTLGQGPEFLTYFQNEAQLEKSRLLSDRFSAERPKGSFSTLEIQRTEQGDSAMYLCASSSGYTNTGELFFGEGSRLTVL.

The genes are TRBV9 and TRBJ1-3; 10 nucleotides match TRBD1. CDR3 size: 16 residues. CDR1 SGDLS and CDR2 YYNGEE come from the germline V gene. The ends lost 3 bases at V and 3 bases at J; junction bases unmatched: 6. The CDR3 DNA reads TGTGCCAGCAGCGCGCGACAGGGGGCGCTTGGAAACACCATATATTTT. This encodes CASSARQGALGNTIYF.

V usage is TRBV5-1 and J usage is TRBJ2-5, with D possibly being TRBD1 (5 bases). Germline V lookup: CDR1 SGHRS, CDR2 YFSETQ. CDR3 length: 15 residues. Trimming removed 4 bases from V and 1 base from J, with 14 bases in between. DNA for the CDR3: TGCGCCAGCAGCATTTACGACAGTACCCAAGAGACCCAGTACTTC. Translation gives CASSIYDSTQETQYF.

This clone was counted a single time. The gene calls are TRBV14 and TRBJ2-1; 8 nucleotides line up with TRBD2. Germline V gene sequence: CDR1 SGHDN, CDR2 FVKESK. The CDR3 extends over 16 amino acids. Unmatched junction bases numbered 5, after V lost 0 bases and J lost 4 bases. CDR3 protein: CASSQDAGGIYNEQFF. The CDR3 coding sequence is TGTGCCAGCAGCCAAGACGCGGGGGGAATTTACAATGAGCAGTTCTTC.

This chain joins TRBV6-1 and TRBJ2-7, with a weak D call TRBD2 (6 bases). Trimming took off 8 bases at V and 4 bases at J, with 18 bases between the two ends. Germline loops: CDR1 MNHNS, CDR2 SASEGT. CDR3 length equals 14 residues. CDR3 sequence (DNA): TGTGCCAGCGCTTTTGCCGGGAGCCGATACGAGCAGTACTTC. Translating gives CASAFAGSRYEQYF.

The chain joins TRBV15 to TRBJ1-4, with 9 bases that match TRBD1. The CDR3 runs 16 residues. Trimming at V came to 4 bases and at J to 7 bases, leaving 10 bases not matched to a gene. In germline, CDR1 is LNHNV, CDR2 YYDKDF (reference sequence). This CDR3 is CATSTSRRTGAEKLFF. The CDR3 region has the DNA TGTGCCACCAGCACATCCCGGAGGACAGGGGCTGAAAAACTGTTTTTT. The full variable domain, with the rest looked up from reference TRBV15 and TRBJ1-4, is DAMVIQNPRYQVTQFGKPVTLSCSQTLNHNVMYWYQQKSSQAPKLLFHYYDKDFNNEADTPDNFQSRRPNTSFCFLDIRSPGLGDTAMYLCATSTSRRTGAEKLFFGSGTQLSVL.

The genes are TRBV30 and TRBJ1-2; the D is unclear. This CDR3 region has 13 residues. Trimming cost V 3 bases and J 0 bases, with 8 bases left between them. CDR1 and CDR2 from the germline V gene are GTSNPN and SVGIG (reference sequence). The CDR3 sequence: CAWRDEPNYGYTF. The CDR3 DNA sequence: TGTGCCTGGAGGGACGAACCTAACTATGGCTACACCTTC.

The chain combines TRBV28 with TRBJ2-5; TRBD1 aligns across 8 bases. Germline CDR1 reads MDHEN; CDR2 reads SYDVKM. The CDR3 is 18 amino acids. J gave up 2 bases and V 7 bases, and 18 bases lay outside the gene matches. The CDR3 region is CASTAPLGQGRGQETQYF. The CDR3 nucleotides are TGTGCCAGCACGGCGCCTCTCGGACAGGGAAGGGGGCAAGAGACCCAGTACTTC.

The rearrangement joins TRBV7-8 to TRBJ2-5; D may be TRBD2 (7 bases). CDR1 is SGHVS and CDR2 is FQNEAQ in the germline V gene. With 2 bases removed from V and 5 bases from J, the gap between germline ends came to 21 bases. This CDR3 is 17 amino acids long. The CDR3 here is CASSLRGGPRSRETQYF. The DNA of the CDR3 is TGTGCCAGCAGCTTAAGGGGGGGGCCCCGATCGCGGGAGACCCAGTACTTC.

The rearrangement links TRBV6-1 to TRBJ1-6, with D uncertain. Germline CDR1 and CDR2: MNHNS and SASEGT. The CDR3 length is 15 residues. The V end was cut by 1 base, the J end by 5 bases, with 9 bases between. The CDR3 sequence: CASSEVPRNNSPLHF. In nucleotides, the CDR3 is TGTGCCAGCAGTGAAGTGCCAAGGAATAATTCACCCCTCCACTTT.

CDR3 nucleotides: TGTGCCAGCAGACGGGTCGACTATGGCTACACCTTC. It encodes CASRRVDYGYTF. The chain employs TRBV6-5 and TRBJ1-2; the D is unclear. The V end lost 6 bases, the J end lost 3 bases, and 8 bases lay between the germline ends. The CDR3 totals 12 residues. Germline V gene lookup returns CDR1 MNHEY and CDR2 SVGAGI.

This chain connects TRBV11-2 to TRBJ1-1; D is undetermined. Germline V gene data show CDR1 as SGHAT and CDR2 as FQNNGV. This CDR3 is 13 amino acids long. The V and J ends lost 4 bases and 1 base respectively, with 7 bases between them. The CDR3 DNA follows: TGTGCCAGCAGCTACGAGGCGAACACTGAAGCTTTCTTT. Protein: CASSYEANTEAFF. Full variable domain (rest looked up from reference TRBV11-2 and TRBJ1-1): EAGVAQSPRYKIIEKRQSVAFWCNPISGHATLYWYQQILGQGPKLLIQFQNNGVVDDSQLPKDRFSAERLKGVDSTLKIQPAKLEDSAVYLCASSYEANTEAFFGQGTRLTVV.

The chain is built from TRBV4-3 and TRBJ2-5; D possibly corresponds to TRBD2 (5 bases). This CDR3 has 14 amino acids. The V and J ends lost 4 bases and 5 bases respectively, with 14 bases between them. The germline V gene encodes CDR1 LGHNA and CDR2 YSLEER. The CDR3 DNA follows: TGCGCCAGCAGCCTTAGTACGGGAAAGGAGACCCAGTACTTC. It encodes CASSLSTGKETQYF.

The chain combines TRBV28 with TRBJ2-2, with 10 bases that match TRBD1. V was pared by 7 bases and J by 4 bases, with 9 bases of the junction left unmatched. Looked up from germline, CDR1 is MDHEN and CDR2 is SYDVKM. The CDR3 totals 16 residues. The CDR3 region has the DNA TGTGCCAGCAATCCGACAGGGGGCGCGGGCACCGGGGAGCTGTTTTTT. This sequence encodes CASNPTGGAGTGELFF.

Here the CDR3 DNA reads TGTGCCATCAGATCCGATCCCCCCAACAGGGACGAAGCTTTCTTT. Its protein is CAIRSDPPNRDEAFF. V and J are TRBV10-3 and TRBJ1-1; D possibly corresponds to TRBD1 (6 bases). CDR3 length equals 15 residues. Trimming stripped 6 bases from V and 8 bases from J, with 22 bases between. CDR1 is ENHRY and CDR2 is SYGVKD in the germline V gene.

This clone was seen a single time. This rearrangement joins TRBV5-1 to TRBJ2-5; D is unresolved. The CDR3 has 14 residues. V was trimmed by 6 bases and J by 1 base, leaving 13 bases between them. Per germline, CDR1 SGHRS and CDR2 YFSETQ. CDR3 residues: CASIHGLSQETQYF. CDR3 sequence (DNA): TGCGCCAGCATCCACGGGCTTTCCCAAGAGACCCAGTACTTC.

Concerning this clone itself: Distinct nucleotide sequences in the sample also encode this CDR3. This rearrangement joins TRBV11-3 to TRBJ2-3, with D perhaps matching TRBD2 (5 bases). V was clipped by 5 bases and J by 4 bases, with 7 bases between them. Germline loops: CDR1 SGHNT, CDR2 YENEEA. This CDR3 contains 12 residues. CDR3 sequence: CASSPGADTQYF. As DNA, the CDR3 is TGTGCCAGCAGCCCCGGGGCAGATACGCAGTATTTT.

The J gene is TRBJ1-5, the V gene TRBV5-6; tentatively, D is TRBD1 (6 bases). Trimming took off 4 bases at V and 7 bases at J, with 21 bases between the two ends. CDR1 is SGHDT, CDR2 YYEEEE, per germline. This CDR3 has 16 residues. The CDR3 bases are TGTGCCAGCAGCAGGACAGTTTTTGATCTCGCGCAGCCCCAGCATTTT. The encoded protein is CASSRTVFDLAQPQHF.

V gene TRBV27 combines with J gene TRBJ2-7; 7 bases line up with TRBD1. This CDR3 spans 14 amino acids. Germline trimming cut 3 bases from V and 3 bases from J; bases unmatched to any gene: 5. In germline, CDR1 is MNHEY, CDR2 SMNVEV (reference sequence). DNA for the CDR3: TGTGCCAGCAGTTTCCGGACAGGACTCTACGAGCAGTACTTC. Encoded protein: CASSFRTGLYEQYF.

This clone has a single count. The rearrangement joins TRBV6-1 to TRBJ2-7, with D unresolved. The germline V and J ends were trimmed by 4 bases and 4 bases, with 17 bases remaining between them. The CDR3 is made up of 15 amino acids. In germline, CDR1 is MNHNS, CDR2 SASEGT. CDR3 in amino acids: CASSVAPLRSYEQYF. CDR3 nucleotide sequence: TGTGCCAGCAGTGTTGCCCCGCTACGCTCGTACGAGCAGTACTTC.

This clone was detected once. This chain links TRBV28 with TRBJ2-7, with 7 bases that match TRBD2. This CDR3 is built from 15 residues. Germline CDR1 is MDHEN and CDR2 is SYDVKM. V lost 3 bases and J lost 2; bases outside the gene matches: 7. CDR3 coding DNA: TGTGCCAGCAGTTTGGGGGGGGGAATTCCCTACGAGCAGTACTTC. The encoded protein is CASSLGGGIPYEQYF.

Concerning this clone itself: The same CDR3 arises from other DNA sequences in this sample as well. The CDR3 sequence: CAWSVPRYEQYF. In nucleotides, the CDR3 is TGTGCCTGGAGTGTACCCAGGTACGAGCAGTACTTC. The rearrangement links TRBV30 to TRBJ2-7, with unresolved D. CDR3 length: 12 amino acids. In germline, CDR1 is GTSNPN, CDR2 SVGIG (reference sequence). The V end lost 0 bases, the J end lost 4 bases, and 7 bases lay between the germline ends.

The chain links TRBV18 to TRBJ1-5; maybe TRBD1 (6 bases). V was trimmed by 2 bases and J by 7 bases, leaving 18 bases between them. The CDR3 runs to 16 residues. CDR1 KGHSH and CDR2 LQKENI come from the germline V gene. CDR3 nucleotide sequence: TGTGCCAGCTCACCATCAACTGGGGGGGGCGGCCAGCCCCAGCATTTT. Translated, it gives CASSPSTGGGGQPQHF.

The rearrangement links TRBV28 to TRBJ2-3; TRBD2 aligns across 7 bases. J was trimmed by 4 bases and V by 6 bases; bases with no gene match: 13. Germline CDR1 and CDR2: MDHEN and SYDVKM. The CDR3 has 16 amino acids. CDR3 residues: CASSGSSGPWADTQYF. In DNA, the CDR3 is TGTGCCAGCAGCGGCTCTAGCGGACCCTGGGCAGATACGCAGTATTTT.

The gene calls are TRBV27 and TRBJ2-3, with 8 bases lining up with TRBD1. Per the germline V gene, CDR1 is MNHEY and CDR2 is SMNVEV (reference sequence). CDR3 length: 15 residues. V shed 5 bases, J shed 2 bases, and the junction held 6 bases outside the gene matches. CDR3 nucleotides: TGTGCCAGCAGTCCCCGGACAGGGTCCACAGATACGCAGTATTTT. Translating it yields CASSPRTGSTDTQYF.